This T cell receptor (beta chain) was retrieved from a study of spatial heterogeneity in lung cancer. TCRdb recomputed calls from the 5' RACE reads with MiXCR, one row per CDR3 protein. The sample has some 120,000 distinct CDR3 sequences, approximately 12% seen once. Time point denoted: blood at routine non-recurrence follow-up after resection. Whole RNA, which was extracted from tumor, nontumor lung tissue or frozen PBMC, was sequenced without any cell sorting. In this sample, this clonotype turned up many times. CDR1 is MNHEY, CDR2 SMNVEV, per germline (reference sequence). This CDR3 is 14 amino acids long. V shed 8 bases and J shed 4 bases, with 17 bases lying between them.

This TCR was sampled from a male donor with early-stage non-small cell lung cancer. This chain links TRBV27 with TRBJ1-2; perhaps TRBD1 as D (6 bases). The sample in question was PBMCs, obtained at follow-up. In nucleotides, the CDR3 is TGTGCCAGCGCCCCAGAGGGGGGCGGCTATGGCTACACCTTC. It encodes CASAPEGGGYGYTF.